This T cell receptor (beta chain) stems from a study of T-cell memory formation after mild COVID-19. On the study more broadly: Among the donors, TCR clusters were largely specific to each donor. Study conclusions and caveats: Contracting CD4+ clones were located mainly in CM and EM, and CD8+ clones in EMRA. Day 15 to 85 contracting clones showed balanced CD4/CD8; later expanders leaned CD4+. Within pre-infection memory, some responding clones were found, suggesting cross-reactive memory joined.

This clonotype appeared a single time. Its matching antigen is unknown. Germline V gene data show CDR1 as MGHRA and CDR2 as YSYEKL. Trimming shortened V by 3 bases and J by 4 bases, and 19 bases separated the two germline ends. The CDR3 totals 16 residues. TCRdb analysed the 5' RACE reads with MiXCR anew, one entry per CDR3 protein. The sample yields roughly 400,000 distinct CDR3 sequences, more than 15% seen once. Sequencing was carried out using PBMCs or a T cell subset sorted from them (not recorded which). The chain uses TRBV4-1 and TRBJ2-7; no definite D call. The TCR originated in a man younger than 35 who had mild COVID-19 (a few samples of this study predate the infection). Cell type and time point are not known. This CDR3 reads CASSHAEDWELYEQYF. CDR3 bases: TGCGCCAGCAGCCATGCGGAAGACTGGGAACTTTACGAGCAGTACTTC.